These 23 T cell receptor beta chains were sequenced from one sample in a study of blood T cell repertoires in COVID-19. Assay: immunoSEQ multiplex PCR; the TCRdb copy retains only in-frame clones and omits some. The sample consists of about 150,000 clones, around nine tenths of them appearing once. Sequencing input: peripheral blood. These receptors were collected from a man aged 60 to 69 with active or convalescent COVID-19.

This chain connects TRBV11-3 to TRBJ2-1; TRBD1 is a possible D gene (5 bases). CDR1 and CDR2 from the germline V gene are SGHNT and YENEEA. Trimming took off 1 base at V and 4 bases at J, with 11 bases between the two ends. The CDR3 is 15 residues long. The CDR3 loop is CASSLGQGLYNEQFF. CDR3 sequence (DNA): TGTGCCAGCAGCTTAGGGCAGGGCCTATACAATGAGCAGTTCTTC.

The V and J genes are TRBV5-1 and TRBJ2-1; TRBD2 aligns across 11 bases. Germline V gene sequence: CDR1 SGHRS, CDR2 YFSETQ. The CDR3 is 15 residues long. V gave up 2 bases and J gave up 5 bases; unmatched junction bases: 3. CDR3 bases: TGCGCCAGCAGCTTACCTAGCGGGAGGAACAATGAGCAGTTCTTC. Translating it yields CASSLPSGRNNEQFF.

The chain uses TRBV19 and TRBJ2-2; unclear D gene. Germline assignment: CDR1 LNHDA and CDR2 SQIVND (reference sequence). The CDR3 consists of 14 residues. The V gene lost 1 base and the J gene lost 4 bases, with 7 bases spanning the gap. The CDR3 spells CASSIAGFTGELFF. The CDR3 DNA follows: TGTGCCAGTAGTATAGCCGGGTTCACCGGGGAGCTGTTTTTT.

With regard to this clone: This CDR3 is also generated by other DNA sequences in the sample. The V gene is TRBV18, the J gene TRBJ2-7; 9 bases map to TRBD1. The V gene end was trimmed by 3 bases and the J gene end by 2 bases; junction bases not matched to a gene: 5. Germline V gene sequence: CDR1 KGHSH, CDR2 LQKENI. The CDR3 loop spans 15 amino acids. CDR3 sequence (DNA): TGTGCCAGCTCACCCCGGGACAGGGCAACCTACGAGCAGTACTTC. It yields the protein CASSPRDRATYEQYF.

The V gene is TRBV10-3, the J gene TRBJ1-2; 8 bases fit TRBD1. Trimming cost V 2 bases and J 6 bases; bases outside gene matches: 5. CDR1 ENHRY and CDR2 SYGVKD come from the germline V gene. This CDR3 spans 14 amino acids. The CDR3, as DNA: TGTGCCATCAGTGAGGACAGGGGATTAAATGGCTACACCTTC. It is translated as CAISEDRGLNGYTF.

This chain joins TRBV30 and TRBJ1-1; 7 bases are a match to TRBD1. The junction had 6 bases not matched to a gene; V was cut back by 2 bases and J by 0 bases. CDR1 is GTSNPN, CDR2 SVGIG, per germline (reference sequence). The CDR3 is 15 amino acids. Written as DNA, the CDR3 is TGTGCCTGGAGTACTCCGGGACAGATGAACACTGAAGCTTTCTTT. Translated, it gives CAWSTPGQMNTEAFF.

The rearrangement joins TRBV27 to TRBJ1-3; 10 bases agree with TRBD1. The ends lost 5 bases at V and 1 base at J; junction bases unmatched: 5. Germline assignment: CDR1 MNHEY and CDR2 SMNVEV (reference sequence). CDR3 size: 16 residues. The CDR3 loop is CASSPRTGGSGNTIYF. The CDR3 region has the DNA TGTGCCAGCAGTCCACGGACAGGGGGGTCTGGAAACACCATATATTTT.

The chain combines TRBV6-5 with TRBJ1-4; maybe TRBD1 (5 bases). The germline gives CDR1 MNHEY, CDR2 SVGAGI. V lost 4 bases to trimming and J lost 7 bases, with 13 bases between them. There are 14 residues in the CDR3. The CDR3 spells CASSSRRGVEKLFF. The CDR3 region has the DNA TGTGCCAGCAGTTCGCGGAGGGGCGTTGAAAAACTGTTTTTT.

This chain links TRBV28 with TRBJ2-5; a possible D gene is TRBD1 (6 bases). V gave up 8 bases and J gave up 5 bases, with 12 bases separating them. This CDR3 region has 12 residues. CDR1 is MDHEN and CDR2 is SYDVKM in the germline V gene. The chain's CDR3 is CASLGRGETQYF. CDR3 coding DNA: TGTGCCAGCCTCGGTAGGGGGGAGACCCAGTACTTC.

This clone was recorded only once. This chain connects TRBV28 to TRBJ2-7; D perhaps matches TRBD1 (7 bases). The CDR3 consists of 15 residues. V dropped 3 bases and J dropped 3 bases, with 15 bases sitting between them. Germline CDR1 and CDR2: MDHEN and SYDVKM. CDR3 in amino acids: CASSFPAGGIYEQYF. The CDR3 DNA reads as TGTGCCAGCAGTTTCCCGGCAGGGGGGATCTACGAGCAGTACTTC.

The chain joins TRBV18 to TRBJ1-5; D remains ambiguous. The length of the CDR3 is 13 residues. The germline V and J ends were trimmed by 2 bases and 4 bases, with 6 bases remaining between them. The germline V gene has CDR1 KGHSH and CDR2 LQKENI. CDR3 loop: CASSPGTNQPQHF. CDR3 nucleotides: TGTGCCAGCTCACCAGGCACGAATCAGCCCCAGCATTTT.

This chain connects TRBV5-1 to TRBJ2-7, with 11 positions matching TRBD2. The length of the CDR3 is 14 residues. The ends lost 5 bases at V and 3 bases at J; junction bases unmatched: 4. Germline loops: CDR1 SGHRS, CDR2 YFSETQ. CDR3 nucleotides: TGCGCCAGCAGGGGGACTAGCGGTTACTACGAGCAGTACTTC. Encoded protein: CASRGTSGYYEQYF.

J is TRBJ2-1 and V is TRBV19; 8 bases fit TRBD1. Per the germline V gene, CDR1 is LNHDA and CDR2 is SQIVND (reference sequence). CDR3 length equals 13 residues. V lost 8 bases, J lost 7 bases, and 7 bases stayed unmatched. In DNA form, the CDR3 reads TGTGCCAGTCGAGACAGGGGTCAAAATGAGCAGTTCTTC. As protein: CASRDRGQNEQFF.

The sample holds one count of this clone. The chain joins TRBV18 to TRBJ1-5; 9 bases fit TRBD1. CDR1 and CDR2 (germline): KGHSH, LQKENI. This CDR3 has 16 residues. V gave up 2 bases and J gave up 5 bases; unmatched junction bases: 7. CDR3 sequence (DNA): TGTGCCAGCTCACCAACCGGGACAGGGCTCTATCAGCCCCAGCATTTT. It yields the protein CASSPTGTGLYQPQHF.

V usage is TRBV3-1 (or the pseudogene TRBV3-2) and J usage is TRBJ1-1, with D hard to call. V was pared by 4 bases and J by 3 bases, with 18 bases between. The CDR3 is made up of 16 amino acids. CDR1 and CDR2 (germline): LGHDT, YNNKEL (reference sequence). CDR3 loop: CASSPRERGWDTEAFF. The CDR3 nucleotides are TGTGCCAGCAGCCCCCGGGAGAGAGGTTGGGACACTGAAGCTTTCTTT.

The J gene is TRBJ2-5, the V gene TRBV2; 8 bases line up with TRBD1. This CDR3 spans 14 amino acids. Germline V CDR1 and CDR2: SNHLY, FYNNEI. Trimming removed 6 bases from V and 5 bases from J; junction bases left unmatched: 8. CDR3 coding DNA: TGTGCCAGCAGCGCTGACAGGGGCTTTGAGACCCAGTACTTC. This encodes CASSADRGFETQYF.

This chain connects TRBV28 to TRBJ1-4; 9 bases are a match to TRBD1. Germline assignment: CDR1 MDHEN and CDR2 SYDVKM. V trimming: 3 bases; J trimming: 8 bases; junction bases outside the gene matches: 10. The CDR3 has 16 amino acids. CDR3: CASSFPQGASGEKLFF. DNA of the CDR3: TGTGCCAGCAGTTTCCCACAGGGGGCATCGGGGGAAAAACTGTTTTTT.

This chain links TRBV28 with TRBJ2-5, with D possibly matching TRBD2 (6 bases). The CDR3 runs 16 residues. CDR1 MDHEN and CDR2 SYDVKM come from the germline V gene. Trimming left V 2 bases short and J 5 bases short, with 18 bases between. This chain's CDR3 is CASSLGVAALQETQYF. The CDR3 coding sequence is TGTGCCAGCAGTTTAGGGGTAGCGGCGCTCCAGGAGACCCAGTACTTC.

This CDR3 is CASSLRDQPQHF. The DNA of the CDR3 is TGTGCCAGCAGTTTACGGGATCAGCCCCAGCATTTT. The chain uses TRBV28 and TRBJ1-5; no reliable D call. CDR3 size: 12 residues. Germline loops: CDR1 MDHEN, CDR2 SYDVKM. V was shortened by 2 bases and J by 5 bases, with 4 bases between the two germline ends.

V is TRBV9 and J is TRBJ2-3; tentatively, D is TRBD2 (6 bases). Trimming took off 5 bases at V and 2 bases at J, with 15 bases between the two ends. The CDR3 is 15 amino acids. Germline loops: CDR1 SGDLS, CDR2 YYNGEE. The CDR3 DNA follows: TGTGCCAGCAGACCCTCCGGCGGGGCCACAGATACGCAGTATTTT. Protein product: CASRPSGGATDTQYF.

V gene TRBV14 combines with J gene TRBJ2-6; weak D call: TRBD1 (6 bases). The CDR3 is 18 amino acids. Germline CDR1 reads SGHDN; CDR2 reads FVKESK. The germline V and J ends were trimmed by 3 bases and 0 bases, with 15 bases remaining between them. The CDR3 bases are TGTGCCAGCAGCCACCTCCAGGGGACCCACTCTGGGGCCAACGTCCTGACTTTC. It translates to CASSHLQGTHSGANVLTF.

The chain carries TRBV28 and TRBJ2-1, with 9 positions matching TRBD2. This CDR3 is built from 14 residues. CDR1 and CDR2 (germline): MDHEN, SYDVKM. Trimming took 10 bases from V and 5 from J; bases not matched to a gene: 9. In DNA form, the CDR3 reads TGTGCCATCTCGGCCAGCGGGAGGCACAATGAGCAGTTCTTC. It encodes CAISASGRHNEQFF.

The rearrangement uses TRBV6-5 and TRBJ1-1; no definite D call. Germline loops: CDR1 MNHEY, CDR2 SVGAGI. This CDR3 is 11 amino acids long. Trimming removed 7 bases from V and 6 bases from J, with 9 bases in between. The CDR3 loop is CASTRGAEAFF. The CDR3 DNA sequence: TGTGCCAGCACCCGAGGCGCTGAAGCTTTCTTT.